One and the same sample provided the 9 T cell receptor beta chains below, sequenced in a study of blood T cell repertoires in COVID-19. The method was immunoSEQ multiplex PCR; TCRdb's version includes in-frame clones alone and lacks a portion of them. Altogether under 150,000 clones are present, 84% being singletons, with the ten largest covering almost 6.5%. The sequencing sample was made of peripheral blood. All receptors come from a human donor in a cohort sampled during active COVID-19.

The rearrangement uses TRBV24-1 and TRBJ1-1; D may be TRBD1 (5 bases). Germline values: CDR1 KGHDR, CDR2 SFDVKD. V lost 5 bases and J lost 0, with 9 bases in between. The CDR3 length is 14 residues. CDR3 DNA sequence: TGTGCCACCAGTGCTACAGGAATGAACACTGAAGCTTTCTTT. It specifies CATSATGMNTEAFF.

The CDR3 DNA reads TGTGCCCTCCAGCGGGGCCCCGGCGCCCTCCACTTT. Residues: CALQRGPGALHF. The V gene is TRBV5-3, the J gene TRBJ1-6; D may be TRBD1 (5 bases). TRBV5-3 carries the ORF label, with uncertain function. The CDR3 length is 12 residues. Trimming cost V 10 bases and J 14 bases, with 19 bases left between them.

The V gene is TRBV12-3 or TRBV12-4, the J gene TRBJ2-1; possible D gene TRBD1, 6 bases. Deletions cut 7 bases from V and 9 bases from J, with 13 bases between. The CDR3 loop spans 12 amino acids. The CDR3 protein is CASTPSRGEQFF. CDR3 DNA: TGTGCCAGCACCCCATCCAGGGGTGAGCAGTTCTTC.

Here the CDR3 DNA reads TGTGCCAGCAGCAAAGGGGGACAGGGGATTTATAGCAATCAGCCCCAGCATTTT. It encodes CASSKGGQGIYSNQPQHF. This chain joins TRBV21-1 and TRBJ1-5; TRBD1 reflects the table's D call only, with no check against the DNA. TRBV21-1 is marked as a pseudogene. The CDR3 covers 18 residues.

V is TRBV5-7 and J is TRBJ1-6; D perhaps matches TRBD1 (5 bases). TRBV5-7 is sorted into the ORF group, with uncertain function. Trimming removed 4 bases at V and 5 bases at J, with 25 bases between. There are 19 residues in the CDR3. The DNA of the CDR3 is TGTGCCAGCAGCCTGGTTGAACAGGAGAGTGCCGAAGATAATTCACCCCTCCACTTT. Protein sequence: CASSLVEQESAEDNSPLHF.

The J gene is TRBJ2-7, the V gene TRBV6-5, with a tentative D call TRBD2 (6 bases). The V gene's germline CDR1 is MNHEY and CDR2 SVGAGI. The CDR3 is 15 residues long. Trimming pared 4 bases from V and 5 bases from J, leaving 18 bases between. CDR3 coding DNA: TGTGCCAGCAGTTTTTTGGGACTTCCTCTCGACGAGCAGTACTTC. It encodes CASSFLGLPLDEQYF.

This sequence joins TRBV27 and TRBJ2-2; 8 bases are shared with TRBD2. Germline V gene sequence: CDR1 MNHEY, CDR2 SMNVEV (reference sequence). J lost 2 bases, V lost 6 bases, and 8 bases had no gene match. The CDR3 has 16 amino acids. This chain's CDR3 is CASRVAGNVNTGELFF. The CDR3 coding sequence is TGTGCCAGCAGGGTAGCGGGGAACGTAAACACCGGGGAGCTGTTTTTT.

This sequence joins TRBV29-1 and TRBJ2-1; D is perhaps TRBD1 (6 bases). This CDR3 has 13 amino acids. Between the trimmed V and J ends, which lost 1 base and 10 bases, there was a span of 14 bases. CDR1 and CDR2 (germline): SQVTM, ANQGSEA. The CDR3 region has the DNA TGCAGCGTTGAAGTTGGGGTGGACAGCGAGCAGTTCTTC. Residues: CSVEVGVDSEQFF.

This rearrangement joins TRBV28 to TRBJ2-7, with 7 nucleotides matching TRBD1. J was trimmed by 6 bases and V by 5 bases; bases with no gene match: 4. This CDR3 contains 12 residues. CDR1 is MDHEN, CDR2 SYDVKM, per germline. In DNA form, the CDR3 reads TGTGCCAGCAGTGACAGGGCCCGCGAGCAGTACTTC. Protein: CASSDRAREQYF. The full variable domain, rest sourced from reference TRBV28 and TRBJ2-7, is DVKVTQSSRYLVKRTGEKVFLECVQDMDHENMFWYRQDPGLGLRLIYFSYDVKMKEKGDIPEGYSVSREKKERFSLILESASTNQTSMYLCASSDRAREQYFGPGTRLTVT.